This T cell receptor beta chain was observed in a study of cytomegalovirus exposure and HLA in healthy donors. As for the study in general: Researchers found that about four fifths of a few hundred genotyped donors fell within the Caucasian-associated ancestry cluster. Whole-study results and caveats: It is likely that the observed cluster of highly shared sequence variants was a sequencing artifact. Donors were assumed by presence/absence analyses to have roughly uniform sequencing depth.

This clone appeared a few times. The antigen is not known. The PCR ran on 60 Vbeta and 13 Jbeta primers. Sequenced by immunoSEQ multiplex PCR; TCRdb stores in-frame clones only, minus some. The sample shows over 75,000 clones, approximately 84% of them seen only once. The CDR3 spans 12 residues. Germline V CDR1 and CDR2: MNHNS, SASEGT. Input material: PBMCs. The origin of this receptor is a woman between 45 and 60 years old in good health and CMV-seronegative. The V gene is TRBV6-1, the J gene TRBJ2-1; 7 bases are shared with TRBD2. CDR3 bases: TGTTCATCTAGCGGCTCCTACAATGAGCAGTTCTTC. Its protein is CSSSGSYNEQFF.